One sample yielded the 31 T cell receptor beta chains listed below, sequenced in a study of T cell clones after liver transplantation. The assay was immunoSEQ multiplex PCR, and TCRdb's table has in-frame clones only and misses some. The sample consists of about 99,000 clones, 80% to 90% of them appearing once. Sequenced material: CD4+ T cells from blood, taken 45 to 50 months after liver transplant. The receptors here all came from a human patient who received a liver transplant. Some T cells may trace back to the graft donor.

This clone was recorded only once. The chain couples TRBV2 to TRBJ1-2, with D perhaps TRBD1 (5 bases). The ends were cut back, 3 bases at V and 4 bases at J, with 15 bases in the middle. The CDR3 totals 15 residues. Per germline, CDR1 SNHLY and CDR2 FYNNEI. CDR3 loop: CASSDTGFGGYGYTF. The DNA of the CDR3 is TGTGCCAGCAGTGATACCGGGTTTGGGGGCTATGGCTACACCTTC. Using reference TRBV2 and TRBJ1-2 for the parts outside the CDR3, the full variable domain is EPEVTQTPSHQVTQMGQEVILRCVPISNHLYFYWYRQILGQKVEFLVSFYNNEISEKSEIFDDQFSVERPDGSNFTLKIRSTKLEDSAMYFCASSDTGFGGYGYTFGSGTRLTVV.

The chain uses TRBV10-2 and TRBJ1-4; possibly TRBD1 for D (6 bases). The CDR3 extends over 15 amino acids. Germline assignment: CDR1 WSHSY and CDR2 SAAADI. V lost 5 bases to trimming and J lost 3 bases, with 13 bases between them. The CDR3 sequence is CASSTRGAANEKLFF. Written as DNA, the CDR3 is TGCGCCAGCAGTACGAGGGGGGCTGCTAATGAAAAACTGTTTTTT.

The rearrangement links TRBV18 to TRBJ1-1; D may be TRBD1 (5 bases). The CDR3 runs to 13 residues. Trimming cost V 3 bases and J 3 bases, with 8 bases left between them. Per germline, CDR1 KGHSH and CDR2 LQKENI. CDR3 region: CASSPDSYTEAFF. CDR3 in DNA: TGTGCCAGCTCACCCGACAGCTACACTGAAGCTTTCTTT.

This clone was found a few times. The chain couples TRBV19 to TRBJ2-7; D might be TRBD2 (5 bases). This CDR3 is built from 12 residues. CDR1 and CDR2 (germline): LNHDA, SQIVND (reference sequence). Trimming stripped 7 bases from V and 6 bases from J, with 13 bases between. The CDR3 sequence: CASNGVPGEQYF. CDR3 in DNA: TGTGCCAGTAACGGGGTACCGGGCGAGCAGTACTTC.

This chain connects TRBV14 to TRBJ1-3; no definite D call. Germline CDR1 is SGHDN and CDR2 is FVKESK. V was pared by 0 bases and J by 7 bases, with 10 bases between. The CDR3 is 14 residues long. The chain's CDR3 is CASSQDLWSNTIYF. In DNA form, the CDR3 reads TGTGCCAGCAGCCAAGACTTGTGGTCGAACACCATATATTTT.

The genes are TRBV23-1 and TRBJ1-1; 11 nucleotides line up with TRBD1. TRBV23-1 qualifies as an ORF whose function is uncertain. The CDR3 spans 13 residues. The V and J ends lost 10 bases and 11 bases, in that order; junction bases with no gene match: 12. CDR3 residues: CANRGTGGMGAFF. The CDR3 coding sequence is TGCGCCAACCGCGGGACAGGGGGTATGGGGGCTTTCTTT.

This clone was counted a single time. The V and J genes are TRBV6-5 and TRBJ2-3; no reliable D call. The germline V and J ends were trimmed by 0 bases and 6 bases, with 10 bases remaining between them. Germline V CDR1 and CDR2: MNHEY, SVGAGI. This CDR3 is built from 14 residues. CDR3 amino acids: CASSYSIVGDTQYF. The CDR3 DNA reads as TGTGCCAGCAGTTACTCGATAGTAGGGGATACGCAGTATTTT.

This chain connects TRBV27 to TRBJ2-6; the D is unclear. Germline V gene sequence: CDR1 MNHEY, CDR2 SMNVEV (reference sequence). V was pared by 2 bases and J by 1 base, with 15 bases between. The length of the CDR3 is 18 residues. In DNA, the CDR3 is TGTGCCAGCAGTTTAATTGGACGGCCTCGTTCTGGGGCCAACGTCCTGACTTTC. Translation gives CASSLIGRPRSGANVLTF.

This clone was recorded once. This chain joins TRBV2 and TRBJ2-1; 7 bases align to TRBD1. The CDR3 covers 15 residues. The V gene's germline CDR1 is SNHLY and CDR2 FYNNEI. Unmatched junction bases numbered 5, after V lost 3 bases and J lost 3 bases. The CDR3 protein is CASSEDRPGYNEQFF. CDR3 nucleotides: TGTGCCAGCAGTGAGGACAGGCCGGGCTACAATGAGCAGTTCTTC.

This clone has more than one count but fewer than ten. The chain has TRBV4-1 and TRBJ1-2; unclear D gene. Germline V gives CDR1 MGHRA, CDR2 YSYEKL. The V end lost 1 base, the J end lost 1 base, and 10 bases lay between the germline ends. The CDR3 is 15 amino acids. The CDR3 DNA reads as TGCGCCAGCAGCCAAGGCCCTAACGATAACTATGGCTACACCTTC. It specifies CASSQGPNDNYGYTF.

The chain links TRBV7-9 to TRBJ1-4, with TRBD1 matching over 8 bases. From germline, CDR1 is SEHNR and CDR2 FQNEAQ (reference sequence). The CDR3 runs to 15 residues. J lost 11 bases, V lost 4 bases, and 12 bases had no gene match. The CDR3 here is CASSSFRGRLGKLFF. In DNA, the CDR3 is TGTGCCAGCAGCTCCTTCAGGGGGCGCTTAGGGAAACTGTTTTTT.

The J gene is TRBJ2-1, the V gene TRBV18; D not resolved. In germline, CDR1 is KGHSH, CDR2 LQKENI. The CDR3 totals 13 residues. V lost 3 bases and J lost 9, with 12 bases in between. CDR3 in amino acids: CASSPLLESEQFF. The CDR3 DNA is TGTGCCAGCTCACCCCTTTTAGAGAGTGAGCAGTTCTTC.

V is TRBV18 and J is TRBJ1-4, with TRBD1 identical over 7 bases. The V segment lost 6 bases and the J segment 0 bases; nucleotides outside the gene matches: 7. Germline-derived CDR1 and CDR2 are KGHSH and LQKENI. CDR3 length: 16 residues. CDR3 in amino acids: CASSYNTGATNEKLFF. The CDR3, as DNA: TGTGCCAGCTCTTATAATACAGGGGCAACTAATGAAAAACTGTTTTTT.

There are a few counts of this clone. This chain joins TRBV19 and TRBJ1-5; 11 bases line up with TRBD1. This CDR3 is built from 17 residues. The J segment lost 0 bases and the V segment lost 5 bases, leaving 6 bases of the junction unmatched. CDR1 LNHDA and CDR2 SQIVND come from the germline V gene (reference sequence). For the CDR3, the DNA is TGTGCCAGTAGTCAGGACAGGGGGCCCCTTAGCAATCAGCCCCAGCATTTT. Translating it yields CASSQDRGPLSNQPQHF.

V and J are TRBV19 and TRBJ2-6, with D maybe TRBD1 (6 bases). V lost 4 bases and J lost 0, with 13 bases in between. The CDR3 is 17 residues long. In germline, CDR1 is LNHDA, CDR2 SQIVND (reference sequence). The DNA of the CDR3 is TGTGCCAGTAGTAAACAGGGTCTGGGCTCTGGGGCCAACGTCCTGACTTTC. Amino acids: CASSKQGLGSGANVLTF.

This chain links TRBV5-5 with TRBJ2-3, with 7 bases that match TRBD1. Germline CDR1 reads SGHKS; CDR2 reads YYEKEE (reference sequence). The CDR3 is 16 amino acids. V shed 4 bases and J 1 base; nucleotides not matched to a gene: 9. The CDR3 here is CASSRSDRVGTDTQYF. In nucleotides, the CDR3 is TGTGCCAGCAGCCGAAGCGACAGGGTGGGCACAGATACGCAGTATTTT.

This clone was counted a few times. CDR3 in amino acids: CATIGSGGNEQFF. CDR3 bases: TGTGCCACCATAGGTTCGGGTGGCAATGAGCAGTTCTTC. The rearrangement joins TRBV28 to TRBJ2-1; D gene unclear. Deletions cut 10 bases from V and 6 bases from J, with 16 bases between. Germline loops: CDR1 MDHEN, CDR2 SYDVKM. CDR3 length equals 13 residues. Filled out from reference TRBV28 and TRBJ2-1, the complete variable domain reads DVKVTQSSRYLVKRTGEKVFLECVQDMDHENMFWYRQDPGLGLRLIYFSYDVKMKEKGDIPEGYSVSREKKERFSLILESASTNQTSMYLCATIGSGGNEQFFGPGTRLTVL.

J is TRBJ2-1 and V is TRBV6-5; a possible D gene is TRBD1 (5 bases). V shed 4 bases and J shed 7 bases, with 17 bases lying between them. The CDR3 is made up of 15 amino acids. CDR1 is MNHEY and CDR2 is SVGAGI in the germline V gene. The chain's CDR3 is CASSSNGLPGNEQFF. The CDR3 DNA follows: TGTGCCAGCAGTTCGAACGGGCTGCCAGGGAATGAGCAGTTCTTC.

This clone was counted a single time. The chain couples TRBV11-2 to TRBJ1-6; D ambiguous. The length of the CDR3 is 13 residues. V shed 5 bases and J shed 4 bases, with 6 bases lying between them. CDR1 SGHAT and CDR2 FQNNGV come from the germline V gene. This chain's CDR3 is CASSRDYNSPLHF. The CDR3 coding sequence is TGTGCCAGCAGCAGGGATTATAATTCACCCCTCCACTTT.

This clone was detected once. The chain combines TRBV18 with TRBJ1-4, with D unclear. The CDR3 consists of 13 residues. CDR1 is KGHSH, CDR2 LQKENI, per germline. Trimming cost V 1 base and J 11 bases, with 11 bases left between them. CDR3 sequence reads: CASSPRQNGKLFF. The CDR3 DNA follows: TGTGCCAGCTCACCACGACAAAATGGGAAACTGTTTTTT.

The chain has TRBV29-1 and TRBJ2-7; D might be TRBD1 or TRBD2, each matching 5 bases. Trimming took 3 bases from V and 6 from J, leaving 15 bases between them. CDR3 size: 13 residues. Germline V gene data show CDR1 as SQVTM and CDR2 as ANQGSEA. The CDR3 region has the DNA TGCAGCGTTGACACGGTACGGGGCGGCGAGCAGTACTTC. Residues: CSVDTVRGGEQYF.

CDR3 sequence (DNA): TGTGCCAGCAGCCAATCCCCAATCGTCGAGCAGTACTTC. Its translation: CASSQSPIVEQYF. V is TRBV16 and J is TRBJ2-7; D is unclear. The CDR3 loop spans 13 amino acids. Trimming stripped 0 bases from V and 6 bases from J, with 9 bases between. Germline V lookup: CDR1 KGHSY, CDR2 FQNENV.

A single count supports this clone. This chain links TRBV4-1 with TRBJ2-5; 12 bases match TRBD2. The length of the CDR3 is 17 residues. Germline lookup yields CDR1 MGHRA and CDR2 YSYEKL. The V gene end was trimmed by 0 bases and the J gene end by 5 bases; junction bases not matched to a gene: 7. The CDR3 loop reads CASSQDLAGGPGETQYF. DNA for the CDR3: TGCGCCAGCAGCCAAGATCTAGCGGGGGGGCCTGGGGAGACCCAGTACTTC.

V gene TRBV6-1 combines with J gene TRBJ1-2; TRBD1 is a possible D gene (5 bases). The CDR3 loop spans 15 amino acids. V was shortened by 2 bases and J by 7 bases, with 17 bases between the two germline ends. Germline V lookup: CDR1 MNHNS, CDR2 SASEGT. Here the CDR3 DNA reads TGTGCCAGCAGTGAAAGGGGTCAAATTGATTCTGGCTACACCTTC. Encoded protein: CASSERGQIDSGYTF.

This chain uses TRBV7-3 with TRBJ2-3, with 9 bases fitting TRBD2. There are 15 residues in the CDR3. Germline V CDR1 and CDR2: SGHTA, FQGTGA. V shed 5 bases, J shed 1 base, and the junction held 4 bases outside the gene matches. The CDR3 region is CASSTASGGTDTQYF. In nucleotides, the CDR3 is TGTGCCAGCAGCACCGCTAGCGGGGGCACAGATACGCAGTATTTT.

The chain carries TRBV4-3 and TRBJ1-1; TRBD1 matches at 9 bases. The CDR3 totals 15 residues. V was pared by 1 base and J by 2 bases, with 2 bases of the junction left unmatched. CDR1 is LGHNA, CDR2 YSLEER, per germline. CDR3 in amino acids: CASSQGDRVNTEAFF. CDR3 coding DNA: TGCGCCAGCAGCCAAGGGGACAGGGTAAACACTGAAGCTTTCTTT.

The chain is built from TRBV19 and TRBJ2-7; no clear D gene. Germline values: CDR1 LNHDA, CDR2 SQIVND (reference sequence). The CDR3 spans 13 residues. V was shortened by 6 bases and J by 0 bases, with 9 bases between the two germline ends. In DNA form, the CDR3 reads TGTGCCAGTAGCCCAACACCCTCCTACGAGCAGTACTTC. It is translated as CASSPTPSYEQYF.

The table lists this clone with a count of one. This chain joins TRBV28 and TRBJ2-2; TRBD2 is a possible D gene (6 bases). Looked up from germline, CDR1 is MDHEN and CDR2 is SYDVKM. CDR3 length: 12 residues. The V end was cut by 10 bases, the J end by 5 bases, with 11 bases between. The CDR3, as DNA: TGTGCCAATTCGGCGGGAACCGGGGAGCTGTTTTTT. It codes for CANSAGTGELFF. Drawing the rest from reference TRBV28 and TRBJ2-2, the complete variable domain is DVKVTQSSRYLVKRTGEKVFLECVQDMDHENMFWYRQDPGLGLRLIYFSYDVKMKEKGDIPEGYSVSREKKERFSLILESASTNQTSMYLCANSAGTGELFFGEGSRLTVL.

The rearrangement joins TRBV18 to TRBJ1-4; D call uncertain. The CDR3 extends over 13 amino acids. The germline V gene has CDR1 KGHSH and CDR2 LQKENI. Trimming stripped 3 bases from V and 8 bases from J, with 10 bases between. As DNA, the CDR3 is TGTGCCAGCTCACCCTACCTGGGCGAAAAACTGTTTTTT. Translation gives CASSPYLGEKLFF.

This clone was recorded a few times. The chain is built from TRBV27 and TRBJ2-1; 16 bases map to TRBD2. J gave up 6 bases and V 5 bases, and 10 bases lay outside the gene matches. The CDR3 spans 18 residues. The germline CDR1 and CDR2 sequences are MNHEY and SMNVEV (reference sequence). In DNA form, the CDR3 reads TGTGCCAGCAGTACCCCGGGACTAGCGGGAGGGTCCGGCAATGAGCAGTTCTTC. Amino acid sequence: CASSTPGLAGGSGNEQFF.

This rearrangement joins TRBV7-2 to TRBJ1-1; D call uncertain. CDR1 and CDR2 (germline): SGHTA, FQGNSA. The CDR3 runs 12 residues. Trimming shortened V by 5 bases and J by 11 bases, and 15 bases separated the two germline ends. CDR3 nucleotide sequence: TGTGCCAGCAGCCTCTCCCGGGTTCGGGCTTTCTTT. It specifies CASSLSRVRAFF.